This passage covers 24 T cell receptor beta chains from one sample sequenced in a study of blood T cell repertoires in COVID-19. The data were produced by immunoSEQ multiplex PCR, yet TCRdb's version contains in-frame clones alone and is incomplete. The sample shows a few hundred thousand clones, roughly 90% of them seen only once. The material sequenced was peripheral blood. Source of these receptors: a woman aged 25 to 39 with COVID-19, enrolled during active disease.

The rearrangement uses TRBV18 and TRBJ2-2; a possible D gene is TRBD2 (5 bases). This CDR3 has 17 amino acids. Deletions cut 1 base from V and 0 bases from J, with 12 bases between. The germline V gene has CDR1 KGHSH and CDR2 LQKENI. The CDR3 is CASSPLLPGANTGELFF. The CDR3, as DNA: TGTGCCAGCTCACCACTGCTGCCCGGGGCGAACACCGGGGAGCTGTTTTTT.

The rearrangement uses TRBV27 and TRBJ1-1; TRBD1 matches at 9 bases. This CDR3 is built from 16 residues. Germline V gene data show CDR1 as MNHEY and CDR2 as SMNVEV (reference sequence). V dropped 5 bases and J dropped 0; count of bases not matched to a gene: 7. The CDR3 DNA reads as TGTGCCAGCAGTCTAGACAGGGGGTGGTTGAACACTGAAGCTTTCTTT. It encodes CASSLDRGWLNTEAFF.

This clone was seen just once. The V and J genes are TRBV7-9 and TRBJ2-3; D ambiguous. The germline CDR1 and CDR2 sequences are SEHNR and FQNEAQ (reference sequence). The ends were cut back, 1 base at V and 5 bases at J, with 19 bases in the middle. The CDR3 consists of 17 residues. DNA for the CDR3: TGTGCCAGCAGCTTAGAAGTCCGAAGAACCCGAGAAGATACGCAGTATTTT. Protein product: CASSLEVRRTREDTQYF.

The chain couples TRBV7-9 to TRBJ2-5; D gene unclear. The CDR3 runs to 11 residues. Germline CDR1 reads SEHNR; CDR2 reads FQNEAQ (reference sequence). V dropped 4 bases and J dropped 4 bases, with 4 bases sitting between them. CDR3 loop: CASSSGETQYF. The CDR3 DNA reads TGTGCCAGCAGCTCGGGAGAGACCCAGTACTTC.

V usage is TRBV20-1 and J usage is TRBJ2-1; no definite D call. Germline V gene lookup returns CDR1 DFQATT and CDR2 SNEGSKA (reference sequence). Trimming took off 3 bases at V and 0 bases at J, with 12 bases between the two ends. The CDR3 is 15 residues long. In nucleotides, the CDR3 is TGCAGTGCTAGTCCCGGTGATAGCTCCTACAATGAGCAGTTCTTC. Encoded protein: CSASPGDSSYNEQFF.

V gene TRBV6-5 combines with J gene TRBJ2-2; D unclear. Germline V gene data show CDR1 as MNHEY and CDR2 as SVGAGI. The length of the CDR3 is 14 residues. The V and J ends lost 6 bases and 6 bases respectively, with 14 bases between them. The DNA for the CDR3 is TGTGCCAGCAGCACGCTCGTACATGCCGGGGAGCTGTTTTTT. It translates to CASSTLVHAGELFF.

The V gene is TRBV5-5, the J gene TRBJ1-1; 7 nucleotides line up with TRBD1. CDR1 SGHKS and CDR2 YYEKEE come from the germline V gene (reference sequence). Germline trimming cut 0 bases from V and 4 bases from J; bases unmatched to any gene: 6. The CDR3 has 15 amino acids. The CDR3 region is CASSLEGARGTEAFF. CDR3 DNA sequence: TGTGCCAGCAGCTTGGAGGGGGCTAGGGGCACTGAAGCTTTCTTT. Full variable domain (outside the CDR3, taken from reference TRBV5-5 and TRBJ1-1): DAGVTQSPTHLIKTRGQQVTLRCSPISGHKSVSWYQQVLGQGPQFIFQYYEKEERGRGNFPDRFSARQFPNYSSELNVNALLLGDSALYLCASSLEGARGTEAFFGQGTRLTVV.

This chain connects TRBV30 to TRBJ1-2, with D possibly matching TRBD1 (6 bases). The V gene lost 2 bases and the J gene lost 5 bases, with 15 bases spanning the gap. The germline V gene has CDR1 GTSNPN and CDR2 SVGIG (reference sequence). This CDR3 spans 14 amino acids. CDR3 in amino acids: CAWSNTGLYYGYTF. CDR3 coding DNA: TGTGCCTGGAGTAATACAGGGCTCTATTATGGCTACACCTTC.

This chain joins TRBV19 and TRBJ1-5, with D unclear. The CDR3 covers 13 residues. Per germline, CDR1 LNHDA and CDR2 SQIVND (reference sequence). The germline V and J ends were trimmed by 4 bases and 6 bases, with 10 bases remaining between them. The CDR3 DNA reads TGTGCCAGTAGTAGATTCGGAGGTCAGCCCCAGCATTTT. Protein sequence: CASSRFGGQPQHF.

The rearrangement uses TRBV5-1 and TRBJ2-1, with a tentative D call TRBD2 (5 bases). Trimming cost V 0 bases and J 0 bases, with 10 bases left between them. The length of the CDR3 is 16 residues. Germline V lookup: CDR1 SGHRS, CDR2 YFSETQ. The CDR3 sequence: CASSLVAPSSYNEQFF. In nucleotides, the CDR3 is TGCGCCAGCAGCTTGGTAGCGCCGAGCTCCTACAATGAGCAGTTCTTC.

The CDR3: CASSEASGPHPEQYF. The CDR3 bases are TGTGCCAGCAGCGAAGCTAGCGGGCCTCATCCCGAGCAGTACTTC. The rearrangement links TRBV27 to TRBJ2-7; 8 bases line up with TRBD2. The CDR3 sequence is 15 residues long. Trimming removed 6 bases from V and 6 bases from J; junction bases left unmatched: 13. CDR1 and CDR2 (germline): MNHEY, SMNVEV (reference sequence).

The V gene is TRBV5-1, the J gene TRBJ2-5; 12 bases map to TRBD2. This CDR3 region has 17 residues. Germline loops: CDR1 SGHRS, CDR2 YFSETQ. The J segment lost 4 bases and the V segment lost 2 bases, leaving 9 bases of the junction unmatched. CDR3 sequence (DNA): TGCGCCAGCAGCTTCCACCGACTAGCGGGAGTGGGAGAGACCCAGTACTTC. Protein sequence: CASSFHRLAGVGETQYF.

The genes are TRBV4-1 and TRBJ2-3; tentative D call: TRBD1 (6 bases). Germline V gene data show CDR1 as MGHRA and CDR2 as YSYEKL. The CDR3 has 13 amino acids. Deletions cut 2 bases from V and 5 bases from J, with 8 bases between. CDR3 nucleotides: TGCGCCAGCAGCCAACGACAGGAAGATACGCAGTATTTT. This translates into CASSQRQEDTQYF.

This clone has only one observation. The V gene is TRBV29-1, the J gene TRBJ1-1, with 10 nucleotides matching TRBD1. CDR1 and CDR2 from the germline V gene are SQVTM and ANQGSEA. Trimming took 7 bases from V and 3 from J; bases not matched to a gene: 8. The CDR3 spans 14 residues. Here the CDR3 reads CSAPGTGADTEAFF. The CDR3 region has the DNA TGCAGCGCCCCCGGGACAGGGGCTGACACTGAAGCTTTCTTT.

The gene calls are TRBV30 and TRBJ1-6; D not resolved. The CDR3 extends over 15 amino acids. Trimming left V 3 bases short and J 1 base short, with 10 bases between. Germline CDR1 reads GTSNPN; CDR2 reads SVGIG (reference sequence). In DNA form, the CDR3 reads TGTGCCTGGAGGACGGGAGGATCCTATAATTCACCCCTCCACTTT. Residues: CAWRTGGSYNSPLHF. Full variable domain (missing parts from reference TRBV30 and TRBJ1-6): SQTIHQWPATLVQPVGSPLSLECTVEGTSNPNLYWYRQAAGRGLQLLFYSVGIGQISSEVPQNLSASRPQDRQFILSSKKLLLSDSGFYLCAWRTGGSYNSPLHFGNGTRLTVT.

This chain connects TRBV28 to TRBJ1-5; possibly TRBD1 for D (6 bases). Germline V gene data show CDR1 as MDHEN and CDR2 as SYDVKM. The CDR3 contains 16 residues. V dropped 1 base and J dropped 0 bases, with 10 bases sitting between them. Here the CDR3 DNA reads TGTGCCAGCAGTTTATACAGGGCGAATAGCAATCAGCCCCAGCATTTT. Its protein product is CASSLYRANSNQPQHF.

The chain is built from TRBV7-3 and TRBJ2-3, with 9 bases matching TRBD1. Germline assignment: CDR1 SGHTA and CDR2 FQGTGA. V lost 5 bases to trimming and J lost 4 bases; unmatched junction nucleotides: 7. The CDR3 consists of 15 residues. CDR3 residues: CASSRGTGRADTQYF. The CDR3 DNA follows: TGTGCCAGCAGCCGAGGGACAGGGAGGGCAGATACGCAGTATTTT.

The chain combines TRBV4-2 with TRBJ1-5, with D tentatively TRBD1 (6 bases). The germline gives CDR1 LGHNA, CDR2 YNFKEQ. V lost 3 bases and J lost 2, with 14 bases in between. The CDR3 loop spans 16 amino acids. This CDR3 reads CASSQEQGMGNQPQHF. In DNA, the CDR3 is TGTGCCAGCAGCCAGGAACAGGGAATGGGCAATCAGCCCCAGCATTTT.

The genes are TRBV2 and TRBJ1-5; D may be TRBD1 (6 bases). Germline values: CDR1 SNHLY, CDR2 FYNNEI. The CDR3 spans 13 residues. Trimming left V 0 bases short and J 11 bases short, with 11 bases between. CDR3 nucleotide sequence: TGTGCCAGCAGTGAAGCTGTAGGGGACACCCAGCATTTT. The encoded protein is CASSEAVGDTQHF.

This clone was picked up one time. V gene TRBV3-1 (or the pseudogene TRBV3-2) combines with J gene TRBJ1-1, with TRBD1 as a possible D gene (5 bases). Per germline, CDR1 LGHDT and CDR2 YNNKEL (reference sequence). The CDR3 has 13 amino acids. Trimming left V 4 bases short and J 5 bases short, with 11 bases between. CDR3 nucleotide sequence: TGTGCCAGCAGCCGGGGCACAGTAACTGAAGCTTTCTTT. This codes for CASSRGTVTEAFF.

The V and J genes are TRBV5-1 and TRBJ2-2; 10 positions match TRBD2. The CDR3 is made up of 16 amino acids. Germline-derived CDR1 and CDR2 are SGHRS and YFSETQ. The J segment lost 1 base and the V segment lost 6 bases, leaving 6 bases of the junction unmatched. DNA of the CDR3: TGCGCCAGCACCCCACTAGCGGGACAGAACACCGGGGAGCTGTTTTTT. It yields the protein CASTPLAGQNTGELFF.

This rearrangement joins TRBV7-9 to TRBJ2-3; no clear D gene. Germline CDR1 is SEHNR and CDR2 is FQNEAQ (reference sequence). Trimming pared 3 bases from V and 2 bases from J, leaving 6 bases between. The CDR3 has 13 amino acids. CDR3 coding DNA: TGTGCCAGCAGCTTCCCCTTCACAGATACGCAGTATTTT. It yields the protein CASSFPFTDTQYF.

This chain links TRBV3-1 (or the pseudogene TRBV3-2) with TRBJ2-5; TRBD2 matches 12 bases. Trimming removed 8 bases from V and 1 base from J; junction bases left unmatched: 2. Per germline, CDR1 LGHDT and CDR2 YNNKEL (reference sequence). The CDR3 consists of 14 residues. The CDR3 nucleotides are TGTGCCAGCGGACTAGCGGGACCCCAAGAGACCCAGTACTTC. It translates to CASGLAGPQETQYF.

The chain combines TRBV29-1 with TRBJ1-2; TRBD1 matches 7 bases. The CDR3 loop spans 14 amino acids. Looked up from germline, CDR1 is SQVTM and CDR2 is ANQGSEA. The trim removed 7 bases at V and 2 bases at J, leaving 10 bases unmatched. The CDR3: CSALRTGGNYGYTF. The DNA of the CDR3 is TGCAGCGCTCTGCGGACAGGAGGGAACTATGGCTACACCTTC. The variable domain in full, completed from reference TRBV29-1 and TRBJ1-2, reads SAVISQKPSRDICQRGTSLTIQCQVDSQVTMMFWYRQQPGQSLTLIATANQGSEATYESGFVIDKFPISRPNLTFSTLTVSNMSPEDSSIYLCSALRTGGNYGYTFGSGTRLTVV.